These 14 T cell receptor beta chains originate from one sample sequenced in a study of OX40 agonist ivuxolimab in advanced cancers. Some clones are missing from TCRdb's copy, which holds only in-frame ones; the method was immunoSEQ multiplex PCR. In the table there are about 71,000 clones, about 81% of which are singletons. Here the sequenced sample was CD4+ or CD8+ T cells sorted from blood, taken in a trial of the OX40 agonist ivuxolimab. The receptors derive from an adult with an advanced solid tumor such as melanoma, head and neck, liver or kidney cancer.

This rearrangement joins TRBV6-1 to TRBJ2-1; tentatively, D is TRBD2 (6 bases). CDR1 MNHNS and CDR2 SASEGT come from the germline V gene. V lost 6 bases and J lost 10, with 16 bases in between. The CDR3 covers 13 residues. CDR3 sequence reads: CASRFGTRGEQFF. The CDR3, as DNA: TGTGCCAGCAGATTTGGGACCCGGGGGGAGCAGTTCTTC.

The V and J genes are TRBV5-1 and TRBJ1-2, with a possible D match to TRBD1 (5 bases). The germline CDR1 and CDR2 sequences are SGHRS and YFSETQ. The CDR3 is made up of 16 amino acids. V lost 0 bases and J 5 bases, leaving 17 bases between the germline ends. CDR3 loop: CASSLAHNRDAYGYTF. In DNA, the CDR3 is TGCGCCAGCAGCTTGGCCCATAACCGGGACGCTTATGGCTACACCTTC.

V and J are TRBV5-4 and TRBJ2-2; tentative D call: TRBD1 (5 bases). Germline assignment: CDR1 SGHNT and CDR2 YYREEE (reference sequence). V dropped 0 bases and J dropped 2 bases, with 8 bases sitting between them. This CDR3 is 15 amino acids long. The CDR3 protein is CASSLVGVNTGELFF. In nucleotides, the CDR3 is TGTGCCAGCAGCTTGGTAGGGGTCAACACCGGGGAGCTGTTTTTT. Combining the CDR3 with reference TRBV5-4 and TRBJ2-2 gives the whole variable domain ETGVTQSPTHLIKTRGQQVTLRCSSQSGHNTVSWYQQALGQGPQFIFQYYREEENGRGNFPPRFSGLQFPNYSSELNVNALELDDSALYLCASSLVGVNTGELFFGEGSRLTVL.

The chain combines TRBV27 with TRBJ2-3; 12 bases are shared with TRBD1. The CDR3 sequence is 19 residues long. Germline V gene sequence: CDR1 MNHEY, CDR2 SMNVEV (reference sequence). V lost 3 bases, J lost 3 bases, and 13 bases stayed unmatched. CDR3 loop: CASSFPGQGAEGGTDTQYF. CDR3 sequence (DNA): TGTGCCAGCAGTTTTCCGGGACAGGGGGCCGAGGGTGGGACAGATACGCAGTATTTT.

The CDR3 region has the DNA TGCGCCAGCAGGAGGGGCGAATTGTCTGGGTCCTACAATGAGCAGTTCTTC. As protein: CASRRGELSGSYNEQFF. The chain links TRBV5-1 to TRBJ2-1; D may be TRBD1 or TRBD2 (5 bases each). This CDR3 is built from 17 residues. Germline V gene sequence: CDR1 SGHRS, CDR2 YFSETQ. Between the trimmed V and J ends, which lost 5 bases and 1 base, there was a span of 19 bases. The full variable domain, completed using reference TRBV5-1 and TRBJ2-1, is KAGVTQTPRYLIKTRGQQVTLSCSPISGHRSVSWYQQTPGQGLQFLFEYFSETQRNKGNFPGRFSGRQFSNSRSEMNVSTLELGDSALYLCASRRGELSGSYNEQFFGPGTRLTVL.

The CDR3 sequence: CASRVRAGGNTGELFF. CDR3 sequence (DNA): TGTGCCAGCAGAGTCCGTGCGGGGGGGAACACCGGGGAGCTGTTTTTT. This chain joins TRBV7-6 and TRBJ2-2; 8 nucleotides match TRBD2. CDR1 is SGHVS and CDR2 is FNYEAQ in the germline V gene. The V and J ends lost 6 bases and 1 base, in that order; junction bases with no gene match: 7. The CDR3 totals 16 residues. Full variable domain (outside the CDR3, taken from reference TRBV7-6 and TRBJ2-2): GAGVSQSPRYKVTKRGQDVALRCDPISGHVSLYWYRQALGQGPEFLTYFNYEAQQDKSGLPNDRFSAERPEGSISTLTIQRTEQRDSAMYRCASRVRAGGNTGELFFGEGSRLTVL.

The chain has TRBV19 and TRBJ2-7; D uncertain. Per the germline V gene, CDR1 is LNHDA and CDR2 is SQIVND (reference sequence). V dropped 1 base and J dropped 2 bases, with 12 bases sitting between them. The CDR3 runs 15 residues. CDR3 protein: CASSIGGRTTYEQYF. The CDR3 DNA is TGTGCCAGTAGTATAGGCGGCAGGACCACCTACGAGCAGTACTTC.

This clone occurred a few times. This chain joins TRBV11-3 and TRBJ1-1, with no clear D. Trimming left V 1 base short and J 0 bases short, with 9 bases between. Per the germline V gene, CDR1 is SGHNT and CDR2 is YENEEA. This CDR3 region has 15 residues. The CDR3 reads CASSLASAMNTEAFF. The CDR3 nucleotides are TGTGCCAGCAGCTTAGCATCAGCTATGAACACTGAAGCTTTCTTT.

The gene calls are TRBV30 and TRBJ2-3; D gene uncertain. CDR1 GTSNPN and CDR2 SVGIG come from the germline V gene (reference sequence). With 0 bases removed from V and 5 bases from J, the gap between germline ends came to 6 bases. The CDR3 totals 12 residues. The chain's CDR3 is CAWSVIRDTQYF. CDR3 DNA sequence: TGTGCCTGGAGTGTAATACGAGATACGCAGTATTTT.

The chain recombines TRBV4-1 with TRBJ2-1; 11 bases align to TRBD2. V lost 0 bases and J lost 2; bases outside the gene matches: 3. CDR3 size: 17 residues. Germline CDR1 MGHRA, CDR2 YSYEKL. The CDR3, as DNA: TGCGCCAGCAGCCAAGACCCTAGCGGGGGGCCCTACAATGAGCAGTTCTTC. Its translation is CASSQDPSGGPYNEQFF.

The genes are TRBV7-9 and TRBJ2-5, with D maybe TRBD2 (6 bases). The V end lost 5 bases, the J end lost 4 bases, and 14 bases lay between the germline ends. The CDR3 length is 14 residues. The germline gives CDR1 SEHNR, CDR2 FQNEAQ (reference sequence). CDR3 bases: TGTGCCAGCAGCCCCCGGACTACCCTAGAGACCCAGTACTTC. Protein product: CASSPRTTLETQYF.

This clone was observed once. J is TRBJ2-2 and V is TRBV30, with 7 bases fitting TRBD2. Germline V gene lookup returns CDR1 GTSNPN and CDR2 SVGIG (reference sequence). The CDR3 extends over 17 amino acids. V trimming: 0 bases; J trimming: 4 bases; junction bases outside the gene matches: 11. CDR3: CAWSVGALREFTGELFF. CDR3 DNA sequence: TGTGCCTGGAGTGTAGGTGCGTTGCGGGAGTTCACCGGGGAGCTGTTTTTT.

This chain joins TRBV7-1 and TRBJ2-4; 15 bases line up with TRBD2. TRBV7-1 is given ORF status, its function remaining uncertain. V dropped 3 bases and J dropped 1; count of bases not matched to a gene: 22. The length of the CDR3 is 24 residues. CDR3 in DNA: TGTGCCAGCAGCTCCGGGACAATGCCTGGACTAGCGGGAGGGCCGGTTTCGGCCAAAAACATTCAGTACTTC. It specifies CASSSGTMPGLAGGPVSAKNIQYF.

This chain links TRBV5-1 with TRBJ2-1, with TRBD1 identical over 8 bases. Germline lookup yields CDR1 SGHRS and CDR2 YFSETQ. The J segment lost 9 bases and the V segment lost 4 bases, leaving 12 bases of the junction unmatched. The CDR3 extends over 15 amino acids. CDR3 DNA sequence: TGCGCCAGCAGCCCGGGACAGGTCCCCCTTGGTGAGCAGTTCTTC. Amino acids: CASSPGQVPLGEQFF. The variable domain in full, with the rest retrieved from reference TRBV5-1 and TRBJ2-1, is KAGVTQTPRYLIKTRGQQVTLSCSPISGHRSVSWYQQTPGQGLQFLFEYFSETQRNKGNFPGRFSGRQFSNSRSEMNVSTLELGDSALYLCASSPGQVPLGEQFFGPGTRLTVL.